Sequencing of this T cell receptor beta chain was carried out in a study of cytomegalovirus exposure and HLA in healthy donors. Across the whole study: The roughly 100 million unique TCR beta sequences, from roughly 180 million T cells, were found by an earlier analysis.

Use of 60 Vbeta and 13 Jbeta primers characterized the PCR. The repertoire was sequenced with immunoSEQ multiplex PCR; TCRdb's copy has only in-frame clones and lacks some. There are around 120,000 clones in the sample; roughly 83% occur only once, and around 1.2% lies in the top ten. This clonotype was obtained from a girl aged 2-10 years in good health and CMV-seronegative. Sequenced material: PBMCs.

DNA for the CDR3: TGTGCCAGCAGTCTTCAGTTAACCTACGAGCAGTACTTC. This sequence encodes CASSLQLTYEQYF. The V call is TRBV6-1, the J call TRBJ2-7; D is unresolved. This CDR3 comprises 13 residues. CDR1 and CDR2 (germline): MNHNS, SASEGT. The germline V and J ends were trimmed by 5 bases and 2 bases, with 10 bases remaining between them.